Listed here are 14 T cell receptor beta chains from one sample, sequenced in a study of monozygotic twins with inflammatory bowel disease. Reprocessing the 5' RACE reads, TCRdb reports a single entry for every CDR3 protein and omits DNA. The table lists 300,000 to 350,000 distinct CDR3 sequences. Material: blood. The source of these receptors is a human donor with ulcerative colitis or Crohn's disease, or a healthy co-twin of an affected twin (not recorded which).

The genes are TRBV20-1 and TRBJ1-5; TCRdb designates TRBD1, a call that cannot be tested without DNA. The CDR3 has 13 residues. Looked up from germline, CDR1 is DFQATT and CDR2 is SNEGSKA (reference sequence). CDR3 sequence reads: CSAHRGPNQPQHF.

The chain joins TRBV29-1 to TRBJ2-1; TCRdb calls TRBD2, which cannot be checked without DNA. This CDR3 is 12 amino acids long. Germline values: CDR1 SQVTM, CDR2 ANQGSEA. The CDR3: CSVGTSGGEQFF.

The chain combines TRBV20-1 with TRBJ2-7. CDR3 length: 14 amino acids. CDR1 and CDR2 from the germline V gene are DFQATT and SNEGSKA (reference sequence). The CDR3 protein is CSANLLDGFYEQYF.

The rearrangement uses TRBV6-4 and TRBJ2-1; checking the TCRdb D call of TRBD2 is not possible without DNA. The germline gives CDR1 MRHNA, CDR2 SNTAGT. The CDR3 covers 15 residues. The CDR3 loop reads CASSAGLDLTNEQFF.

The chain employs TRBV5-1 and TRBJ2-5; the TCRdb D gene call, TRBD2, has no DNA to confirm it. The CDR3 runs 15 residues. The germline CDR1 and CDR2 sequences are SGHRS and YFSETQ. The CDR3 is CASSLVPGPQETQYF.

The chain couples TRBV4-1 to TRBJ1-2. Germline-derived CDR1 and CDR2 are MGHRA and YSYEKL. The CDR3 is 13 amino acids. CDR3 loop: CASSQDGWGGYTF.

The chain carries TRBV7-2 and TRBJ2-2; no DNA is available, so the TRBD1 call from TCRdb remains unchecked. The CDR3 spans 13 residues. From germline, CDR1 is SGHTA and CDR2 FQGNSA. The CDR3 loop is CASSPTGAGELFF.

CDR3 in amino acids: CASSFSGTGGLNEQFF. The chain recombines TRBV12-3 or TRBV12-4 with TRBJ2-1; TCRdb proposes TRBD1, but this gene call is untestable without DNA. The CDR3 length is 16 residues.

This chain connects TRBV20-1 to TRBJ2-3; TCRdb names TRBD2, which stays unverified in the absence of DNA. CDR3 length: 13 residues. Per germline, CDR1 DFQATT and CDR2 SNEGSKA (reference sequence). This CDR3 reads CSARTSGADTQYF.

The chain combines TRBV4-1 with TRBJ2-4; lacking DNA, the TRBD1 call made by TCRdb goes unchecked. CDR3 length equals 12 residues. CDR1 and CDR2 (germline): MGHRA, YSYEKL. The CDR3 here is CASSPMGDIQYF.

The chain has TRBV6-1 and TRBJ1-5; lacking DNA, the TRBD1 call made by TCRdb goes unchecked. This CDR3 has 13 residues. Germline CDR1 is MNHNS and CDR2 is SASEGT. CDR3 sequence: CASSVEGVQPQHF.

The chain couples TRBV5-1 to TRBJ2-3; TCRdb designates TRBD1, a call that cannot be tested without DNA. Germline V CDR1 and CDR2: SGHRS, YFSETQ. This CDR3 is 16 amino acids long. The CDR3 region is CASSFRSGGRGDTQYF.

The chain employs TRBV29-1 and TRBJ1-1; TCRdb names TRBD1, which stays unverified in the absence of DNA. The CDR3 covers 14 residues. Germline V CDR1 and CDR2: SQVTM, ANQGSEA. The CDR3 sequence: CSVAPGTGGTEAFF.

This CDR3 is CASSPPGSRYNEQFF. J is TRBJ2-1 and V is TRBV5-1; TCRdb returns TRBD1, unconfirmable since there is no DNA. The CDR3 spans 15 residues. Germline CDR1 SGHRS, CDR2 YFSETQ.